Presented here are 11 T cell receptor beta chains from one specimen sequenced in a study of T cell responses to AZD1222 COVID-19 vaccine. TCRdb keeps only in-frame clones here, not all; method: immunoSEQ multiplex PCR. The sample holds about 130,000 clones, roughly 86% seen once. The sample in question was peripheral blood, obtained on day 0 of AZD1222 vaccination. The source of these receptors is an adult in good health.

CDR3 DNA: TGTGCCAGTAGTATGGCTCGACTTTCCTACGAGCAGTACTTC. Translation: CASSMARLSYEQYF. The chain employs TRBV19 and TRBJ2-7, with D unclear. V was clipped by 3 bases and J by 1 base, with 10 bases between them. CDR1 and CDR2 from the germline V gene are LNHDA and SQIVND (reference sequence). The CDR3 is 14 residues long.

This chain links TRBV7-2 with TRBJ2-7, with 11 bases that match TRBD2. The CDR3 extends over 15 amino acids. Germline V gene lookup returns CDR1 SGHTA and CDR2 FQGNSA. V lost 4 bases and J lost 2; bases outside the gene matches: 4. The CDR3 loop is CASSSLAGGPYEQYF. For the CDR3, the DNA is TGTGCCAGCAGCTCTCTAGCGGGAGGACCCTACGAGCAGTACTTC. The full variable domain, its missing parts supplied by reference TRBV7-2 and TRBJ2-7, is GAGVSQSPSNKVTEKGKDVELRCDPISGHTALYWYRQSLGQGLEFLIYFQGNSAPDKSGLPSDRFSAERTGGSVSTLTIQRTQQEDSAVYLCASSSLAGGPYEQYFGPGTRLTVT.

The chain joins TRBV2 to TRBJ1-5; D gene uncertain. This CDR3 spans 12 amino acids. CDR1 is SNHLY, CDR2 FYNNEI, per germline. Trimming removed 7 bases from V and 5 bases from J, with 9 bases in between. The CDR3 DNA reads as TGTGCCAGCAATGGCAACCATCAGCCCCAGCATTTT. Its translation: CASNGNHQPQHF. Full variable domain (outside the CDR3, taken from reference TRBV2 and TRBJ1-5): EPEVTQTPSHQVTQMGQEVILRCVPISNHLYFYWYRQILGQKVEFLVSFYNNEISEKSEIFDDQFSVERPDGSNFTLKIRSTKLEDSAMYFCASNGNHQPQHFGDGTRLSIL.

This clone was seen more than once but under ten times. V gene TRBV5-6 combines with J gene TRBJ2-2; D may match TRBD1 or TRBD2 (7 bases each). The CDR3 is 19 residues long. V lost 4 bases and J lost 5, with 27 bases in between. Germline V gives CDR1 SGHDT, CDR2 YYEEEE. DNA for the CDR3: TGTGCCAGCAGCCCCTTGAAACGGCTCAGGGGGGGTGGAACCGGGGAGCTGTTTTTT. This translates into CASSPLKRLRGGGTGELFF. The complete variable domain, with remaining parts taken from reference TRBV5-6 and TRBJ2-2, reads DAGVTQSPTHLIKTRGQQVTLRCSPKSGHDTVSWYQQALGQGPQFIFQYYEEEERQRGNFPDRFSGHQFPNYSSELNVNALLLGDSALYLCASSPLKRLRGGGTGELFFGEGSRLTVL.

The chain employs TRBV6-1 and TRBJ2-7; D is undetermined. Germline CDR1 MNHNS, CDR2 SASEGT. The length of the CDR3 is 13 residues. With 1 base removed from V and 6 bases from J, the gap between germline ends came to 10 bases. The CDR3 region has the DNA TGTGCCAGCAGTGAAGGGCTAGACCGCGAGCAGTACTTC. Translating it yields CASSEGLDREQYF.

V gene TRBV27 combines with J gene TRBJ2-5, with D hard to call. V shed 2 bases and J shed 5 bases, with 9 bases lying between them. There are 13 residues in the CDR3. Germline CDR1 and CDR2: MNHEY and SMNVEV (reference sequence). CDR3 nucleotides: TGTGCCAGCAGTTTAGGCTCGATCGAGACCCAGTACTTC. It specifies CASSLGSIETQYF.

The J gene is TRBJ1-4, the V gene TRBV6-5, with D hard to call. Germline V gene sequence: CDR1 MNHEY, CDR2 SVGAGI. V dropped 8 bases and J dropped 0 bases, with 7 bases sitting between them. This CDR3 comprises 13 residues. This chain's CDR3 is CASFSTTNEKLFF. The CDR3 region has the DNA TGTGCCAGCTTCAGTACAACTAATGAAAAACTGTTTTTT.

In DNA form, the CDR3 reads TGTGCCTGGAGTGTATGGGGGGCAGGCGAGCAGTACTTC. Translation gives CAWSVWGAGEQYF. This chain connects TRBV30 to TRBJ2-7, with D perhaps matching TRBD1 or TRBD2 (6 bases each). V was trimmed by 0 bases and J by 6 bases, leaving 12 bases between them. Germline V gene sequence: CDR1 GTSNPN, CDR2 SVGIG (reference sequence). The CDR3 extends over 13 amino acids.

The chain couples TRBV20-1 to TRBJ2-3; 7 nucleotides align to TRBD2. CDR3 size: 15 residues. In germline, CDR1 is DFQATT, CDR2 SNEGSKA (reference sequence). Germline trimming cut 3 bases from V and 2 bases from J; bases unmatched to any gene: 8. DNA of the CDR3: TGCAGTGCTAGTAGAGGCGGGGGAATCACAGATACGCAGTATTTT. Translating it yields CSASRGGGITDTQYF.

This clone was counted a single time. The gene calls are TRBV18 and TRBJ1-3, with TRBD1 matching 9 bases. In germline, CDR1 is KGHSH, CDR2 LQKENI. J gave up 0 bases and V 4 bases, and 7 bases lay outside the gene matches. There are 17 residues in the CDR3. CDR3 in amino acids: CASSLPGQGLSGNTIYF. In DNA, the CDR3 is TGTGCCAGCTCACTCCCGGGACAGGGCCTCTCTGGAAACACCATATATTTT.

The gene calls are TRBV9 and TRBJ2-1; D possibly corresponds to TRBD1 (5 bases). There are 15 residues in the CDR3. Germline V gene sequence: CDR1 SGDLS, CDR2 YYNGEE. Trimming took 3 bases from V and 2 from J, leaving 12 bases between them. The CDR3, as DNA: TGTGCCAGCAGCGCGCGACAGAGTACCTACAATGAGCAGTTCTTC. This gives the protein CASSARQSTYNEQFF.